Below, 22 T cell receptor beta chains from the same sample are listed, as sequenced in a study of blood T cell repertoires in COVID-19. TCRdb's copy holds only in-frame clones and misses some; the assay was immunoSEQ multiplex PCR. The top ten hold around 2.9% of the sample, which has some 220,000 clones, roughly 84% seen once. The material sequenced was peripheral blood. Receptors originate from a man between 45 and 60 years old who had recovered from COVID-19.

The chain links TRBV6-5 to TRBJ2-1, with D tentatively TRBD1 (6 bases). Germline CDR1 is MNHEY and CDR2 is SVGAGI. The length of the CDR3 is 16 residues. V was clipped by 0 bases and J by 4 bases, with 13 bases between them. CDR3 in amino acids: CASSYSLGTNYNEQFF. CDR3 sequence (DNA): TGTGCCAGCAGTTACTCCCTGGGGACAAATTACAATGAGCAGTTCTTC.

This clone has just one count. V gene TRBV7-8 combines with J gene TRBJ2-5, with D possibly being TRBD1 (8 bases). The CDR3 has 15 amino acids. V was clipped by 4 bases and J by 4 bases, with 16 bases between them. CDR1 and CDR2 from the germline V gene are SGHVS and FQNEAQ. The CDR3 sequence: CASSSRTGRGETQYF. CDR3 DNA sequence: TGTGCCAGCAGCTCGAGGACAGGGAGGGGAGAGACCCAGTACTTC.

This chain links TRBV5-1 with TRBJ2-1, with 11 bases that match TRBD2. Germline CDR1 SGHRS, CDR2 YFSETQ. This CDR3 has 17 amino acids. Trimming at V came to 0 bases and at J to 5 bases, leaving 7 bases not matched to a gene. The CDR3 loop is CASSLAPPGLADNEQFF. The CDR3 nucleotides read TGCGCCAGCAGCTTGGCCCCGCCGGGACTAGCGGACAATGAGCAGTTCTTC.

Comments on this clone: One end of the junction varies from germline; a read error may be responsible. The V call is TRBV15, the J call TRBJ2-1; 7 bases map to TRBD2. The CDR3 is made up of 17 amino acids. CDR1 is LNHNV, CDR2 YYDKDF, per germline (reference sequence). The CDR3 region has the DNA TGTGCCACCAGCCGAACCCTTCGGGCTAGCGGTTACAATAAGCAGTTCTTC. Its protein product is CATSRTLRASGYNKQFF. The whole variable domain, filled in from reference TRBV15 and TRBJ2-1, reads DAMVIQNPRYQVTQFGKPVTLSCSQTLNHNVMYWYQQKSSQAPKLLFHYYDKDFNNEADTPDNFQSRRPNTSFCFLDIRSPGLGDTAMYLCATSRTLRASGYNKQFFGPGTRLTVL.

The V call is TRBV5-1, the J call TRBJ1-2; TRBD1 matches at 7 bases. Germline V CDR1 and CDR2: SGHRS, YFSETQ. This CDR3 comprises 15 residues. The J segment lost 5 bases and the V segment lost 0 bases, leaving 7 bases of the junction unmatched. CDR3 loop: CASSLDPGQIYGYTF. CDR3 in DNA: TGCGCCAGCAGCTTGGATCCGGGACAGATTTATGGCTACACCTTC.

In this sample, this clone turned up a few times. This chain joins TRBV24-1 and TRBJ2-1; the D is unclear. This CDR3 contains 13 residues. CDR1 and CDR2 from the germline V gene are KGHDR and SFDVKD. Trimming removed 3 bases at V and 8 bases at J, with 10 bases between. The CDR3 region has the DNA TGTGCCACCAGTGATCCACGAAACTATGAGCAGTTCTTC. Encoded protein: CATSDPRNYEQFF.

The chain uses TRBV7-9 and TRBJ1-2, with TRBD1 identical over 9 bases. The J segment lost 1 base and the V segment lost 3 bases, leaving 3 bases of the junction unmatched. In germline, CDR1 is SEHNR, CDR2 FQNEAQ (reference sequence). The length of the CDR3 is 15 residues. The CDR3 here is CASSFTGGSNYGYTF. CDR3 bases: TGTGCCAGCAGCTTTACAGGGGGCAGTAACTATGGCTACACCTTC.

The chain couples TRBV28 to TRBJ1-2, with unresolved D. The CDR3 is made up of 10 amino acids. The V gene lost 8 bases and the J gene lost 5 bases, with 6 bases spanning the gap. Per the germline V gene, CDR1 is MDHEN and CDR2 is SYDVKM. The CDR3 DNA is TGTGCCAGCTCAGGTTATGGCTACACCTTC. It specifies CASSGYGYTF.

This rearrangement joins TRBV28 to TRBJ1-2; 12 bases align to TRBD1. From germline, CDR1 is MDHEN and CDR2 SYDVKM. J was trimmed by 6 bases and V by 8 bases; bases with no gene match: 13. This CDR3 comprises 16 residues. This CDR3 is CASLGDRGRHPDGYTF. The CDR3 DNA reads as TGTGCCAGCCTTGGGGACAGGGGGCGGCATCCCGATGGCTACACCTTC.

The V and J genes are TRBV28 and TRBJ1-5; the match to TRBD1 covers 9 bases. The CDR3 has 15 residues. The ends lost 2 bases at V and 3 bases at J; junction bases unmatched: 2. In germline, CDR1 is MDHEN, CDR2 SYDVKM. As DNA, the CDR3 is TGTGCCAGCAGTTTAGGGGACAGGGACAATCAGCCCCAGCATTTT. Translation gives CASSLGDRDNQPQHF. The whole variable domain, filled in from reference TRBV28 and TRBJ1-5, reads DVKVTQSSRYLVKRTGEKVFLECVQDMDHENMFWYRQDPGLGLRLIYFSYDVKMKEKGDIPEGYSVSREKKERFSLILESASTNQTSMYLCASSLGDRDNQPQHFGDGTRLSIL.

This sequence joins TRBV30 and TRBJ2-7, with 11 positions matching TRBD2. CDR1 is GTSNPN, CDR2 SVGIG, per germline (reference sequence). The CDR3 is made up of 17 amino acids. After removal of 3 bases from V and 4 bases from J, the junction contained 14 bases not matched to a gene. As DNA, the CDR3 is TGTGCCTGGAGCAAGGCGGCTGGGGCTAGCGGGAGGTACGAGCAGTACTTC. Its protein is CAWSKAAGASGRYEQYF.

The DNA for the CDR3 is TGTGCCAGCAGTTCGGTTGGGACAGGGGGCACTGAAGCTTTCTTT. Translating it yields CASSSVGTGGTEAFF. The chain has TRBV6-5 and TRBJ1-1, with 11 bases matching TRBD1. V dropped 4 bases and J dropped 4; count of bases not matched to a gene: 5. Germline CDR1 is MNHEY and CDR2 is SVGAGI. The CDR3 consists of 15 residues.

The CDR3 loop is CASSSPGQGLRLHF. CDR3 coding DNA: TGTGCCAGCAGTTCCCCGGGACAGGGTCTTCGCCTCCACTTT. J is TRBJ1-6 and V is TRBV2; TRBD1 matches at 9 bases. This CDR3 contains 14 residues. Germline trimming cut 5 bases from V and 15 bases from J; bases unmatched to any gene: 11. Germline loops: CDR1 SNHLY, CDR2 FYNNEI.

This chain links TRBV19 with TRBJ2-2, with 8 nucleotides matching TRBD1. The V and J ends lost 3 bases and 5 bases, in that order; junction bases with no gene match: 11. The CDR3 has 17 residues. The germline gives CDR1 LNHDA, CDR2 SQIVND (reference sequence). CDR3 nucleotides: TGTGCCAGTAGTATCTACAGGGGGAGGAACGGTACCGGGGAGCTGTTTTTT. Its protein product is CASSIYRGRNGTGELFF.

The CDR3 bases are TGTGCCACCAGGTACGGACAGGGGTACAACTATGGCTACACCTTC. Protein product: CATRYGQGYNYGYTF. V gene TRBV15 combines with J gene TRBJ1-2, with TRBD1 identical over 9 bases. Trimming removed 6 bases from V and 2 bases from J; junction bases left unmatched: 7. Germline V lookup: CDR1 LNHNV, CDR2 YYDKDF (reference sequence). This CDR3 region has 15 residues.

This chain connects TRBV28 to TRBJ2-3, with 7 bases fitting TRBD1. V lost 0 bases and J lost 0; bases outside the gene matches: 3. Germline CDR1 MDHEN, CDR2 SYDVKM. The CDR3 extends over 16 amino acids. Written as DNA, the CDR3 is TGTGCCAGCAGTTTATGGAGGACAGGAAGCACAGATACGCAGTATTTT. It yields the protein CASSLWRTGSTDTQYF. Based on the CDR3 plus reference TRBV28 and TRBJ2-3, the full variable domain is DVKVTQSSRYLVKRTGEKVFLECVQDMDHENMFWYRQDPGLGLRLIYFSYDVKMKEKGDIPEGYSVSREKKERFSLILESASTNQTSMYLCASSLWRTGSTDTQYFGPGTRLTVL.

J is TRBJ1-5 and V is TRBV28, with D possibly being TRBD1 (5 bases). Per the germline V gene, CDR1 is MDHEN and CDR2 is SYDVKM. V lost 4 bases and J lost 0, with 25 bases in between. The CDR3 contains 20 residues. CDR3 coding DNA: TGTGCCAGCAGTTCGGGACTACTCAGTACGCCCGGGTATAGCAATCAGCCCCAGCATTTT. Protein: CASSSGLLSTPGYSNQPQHF.

V and J are TRBV18 and TRBJ2-1, with 10 bases identical to TRBD1. V shed 3 bases and J 4 bases; nucleotides not matched to a gene: 3. The CDR3 is made up of 15 amino acids. CDR1 and CDR2 from the germline V gene are KGHSH and LQKENI. The CDR3 sequence is CASSPDRGLYNEQFF. The CDR3 DNA follows: TGTGCCAGCTCACCCGACAGGGGGCTATACAATGAGCAGTTCTTC.

The chain has TRBV19 and TRBJ1-5, with 7 bases fitting TRBD1. V gave up 3 bases and J gave up 0 bases; unmatched junction bases: 14. From germline, CDR1 is LNHDA and CDR2 SQIVND (reference sequence). The CDR3 totals 19 residues. DNA for the CDR3: TGTGCCAGTAGTATTAAATGGGACAGACAAATTAATAGCAATCAGCCCCAGCATTTT. Translation: CASSIKWDRQINSNQPQHF.

The chain links TRBV18 to TRBJ2-2, with 11 bases lining up with TRBD1. The ends lost 3 bases at V and 6 bases at J; junction bases unmatched: 15. Germline CDR1 KGHSH, CDR2 LQKENI. This CDR3 spans 19 amino acids. The DNA of the CDR3 is TGTGCCAGCTCACCCCTCGCAATACCCTCGGGACAGGGGGCCGGGGAGCTGTTTTTT. Protein product: CASSPLAIPSGQGAGELFF.

The rearrangement uses TRBV4-1 and TRBJ2-5; maybe TRBD2 (5 bases). V lost 0 bases, J lost 4 bases, and 9 bases lay in between. The germline V gene has CDR1 MGHRA and CDR2 YSYEKL. The CDR3 loop spans 14 amino acids. As DNA, the CDR3 is TGCGCCAGCAGCCAAGATGCGGGTGGAGAGACCCAGTACTTC. This encodes CASSQDAGGETQYF.

This clone was counted once. V is TRBV6-5 and J is TRBJ2-1, with TRBD2 matching 9 bases. The CDR3 extends over 16 amino acids. The V and J ends lost 0 bases and 0 bases, in that order; junction bases with no gene match: 0. The germline V gene encodes CDR1 MNHEY and CDR2 SVGAGI. Here the CDR3 DNA reads TGTGCCAGCAGTTACTCTAGCGGGAGCTCCTACAATGAGCAGTTCTTC. Translated: CASSYSSGSSYNEQFF.